Shown below are 23 T cell receptor beta chains from a single sample sequenced in a study of OX40 agonist ivuxolimab in advanced cancers. The data were produced by immunoSEQ multiplex PCR, yet TCRdb's version contains in-frame clones alone and is incomplete. The profile shows 75,000 to 100,000 clones, roughly nine tenths of them singletons. Source: CD4+ or CD8+ T cells sorted from blood, taken in a trial of the OX40 agonist ivuxolimab. These receptors originate from an adult with an advanced solid tumor such as melanoma, head and neck, liver or kidney cancer.

The J gene is TRBJ1-5, the V gene TRBV7-2; 8 bases match TRBD1. V shed 4 bases and J 4 bases; nucleotides not matched to a gene: 3. The germline V gene encodes CDR1 SGHTA and CDR2 FQGNSA. The CDR3 runs to 14 residues. The CDR3 region has the DNA TGTGCCAGCAGCTCCCAGGGGGCTAATCAGCCCCAGCATTTT. This codes for CASSSQGANQPQHF.

The chain recombines TRBV18 with TRBJ1-3; the D gene is possibly TRBD1 (5 bases). The CDR3 totals 16 residues. Germline V gene data show CDR1 as KGHSH and CDR2 as LQKENI. Trimming cost V 1 base and J 0 bases, with 10 bases left between them. The CDR3 sequence: CASSPRGYLSGNTIYF. In nucleotides, the CDR3 is TGTGCCAGCTCACCACGGGGGTATCTCTCTGGAAACACCATATATTTT. Together with reference TRBV18 and TRBJ1-3, the CDR3 gives the full variable domain: NAGVMQNPRHLVRRRGQEARLRCSPMKGHSHVYWYRQLPEEGLKFMVYLQKENIIDESGMPKERFSAEFPKEGPSILRIQQVVRGDSAAYFCASSPRGYLSGNTIYFGEGSWLTVV.

The chain combines TRBV4-1 with TRBJ1-4, with D hard to call. CDR3 length: 15 amino acids. V was pared by 1 base and J by 7 bases, with 13 bases between. Germline V gene data show CDR1 as MGHRA and CDR2 as YSYEKL. The CDR3 bases are TGCGCCAGCAGCCAAGGGACCTTCTATCGTGAAAAACTGTTTTTT. It is translated as CASSQGTFYREKLFF.

This chain joins TRBV28 and TRBJ2-5, with 9 bases that match TRBD2. Germline values: CDR1 MDHEN, CDR2 SYDVKM. Trimming cost V 3 bases and J 5 bases; bases outside gene matches: 10. The CDR3 sequence is 16 residues long. The CDR3 sequence: CASSLASGDFRETQYF. CDR3 sequence (DNA): TGTGCCAGCAGTTTGGCTAGCGGGGACTTCAGGGAGACCCAGTACTTC.

This clone is a singleton in its sample. The chain combines TRBV19 with TRBJ2-5; 10 bases match TRBD1. Germline CDR1 LNHDA, CDR2 SQIVND (reference sequence). V was clipped by 1 base and J by 6 bases; unmatched bases: 5. The CDR3 covers 15 residues. Written as DNA, the CDR3 is TGTGCCAGTAGTATAGCGGGGACAGGGGTTAAGACCCAGTACTTC. It yields the protein CASSIAGTGVKTQYF.

The J gene is TRBJ2-3, the V gene TRBV7-2; 9 nucleotides agree with TRBD2. J was trimmed by 4 bases and V by 1 base; bases with no gene match: 9. This CDR3 spans 17 amino acids. Germline V lookup: CDR1 SGHTA, CDR2 FQGNSA. This CDR3 is CASSLGQGGRAADTQYF. The CDR3 nucleotides read TGTGCCAGCAGCTTAGGGCAGGGCGGGAGGGCAGCAGATACGCAGTATTTT.

The chain has TRBV7-2 and TRBJ2-7; D perhaps matches TRBD2 (6 bases). Germline CDR1 reads SGHTA; CDR2 reads FQGNSA. The CDR3 loop spans 15 amino acids. Trimming left V 1 base short and J 0 bases short, with 10 bases between. The CDR3 loop reads CASSLVAEDSYEQYF. In DNA form, the CDR3 reads TGTGCCAGCAGCTTAGTAGCGGAAGACTCCTACGAGCAGTACTTC.

This clone appeared once. The rearrangement uses TRBV2 and TRBJ1-5; 7 bases map to TRBD1. V was clipped by 6 bases and J by 7 bases; unmatched bases: 6. The CDR3 totals 13 residues. Germline values: CDR1 SNHLY, CDR2 FYNNEI. The CDR3, as DNA: TGTGCCAGCAGCAGCAGGGGGGACCAGCCCCAGCATTTT. Protein product: CASSSRGDQPQHF. Looking up the rest from reference TRBV2 and TRBJ1-5 gives the full variable domain: EPEVTQTPSHQVTQMGQEVILRCVPISNHLYFYWYRQILGQKVEFLVSFYNNEISEKSEIFDDQFSVERPDGSNFTLKIRSTKLEDSAMYFCASSSRGDQPQHFGDGTRLSIL.

V is TRBV20-1 and J is TRBJ2-7; the D is unclear. Germline CDR1 DFQATT, CDR2 SNEGSKA (reference sequence). The CDR3 runs to 11 residues. V was cut by 4 bases and J by 4 bases, with 8 bases left in between. As DNA, the CDR3 is TGCAGTGCTACCAGCGCTTACGAGCAGTACTTC. Translated: CSATSAYEQYF.

V gene TRBV5-1 combines with J gene TRBJ2-7, with 8 nucleotides matching TRBD1. Germline CDR1 SGHRS, CDR2 YFSETQ. The V segment lost 0 bases and the J segment 5 bases; nucleotides outside the gene matches: 7. The CDR3 has 15 amino acids. The CDR3 DNA reads TGCGCCAGCAGCTTGGAAGGGACAGGTTTCAACGAGCAGTACTTC. Protein product: CASSLEGTGFNEQYF.

The J gene is TRBJ1-2, the V gene TRBV7-2, with 8 nucleotides matching TRBD1. This CDR3 comprises 15 residues. The germline gives CDR1 SGHTA, CDR2 FQGNSA. Unmatched junction bases numbered 6, after V lost 5 bases and J lost 1 base. This CDR3 reads CASSRQGADNYGYTF. The CDR3 nucleotides read TGTGCCAGCAGCCGCCAGGGGGCGGATAACTATGGCTACACCTTC.

This clone has just a few counts. V gene TRBV14 combines with J gene TRBJ2-7, with TRBD1 matching over 7 bases. The junction had 7 bases not matched to a gene; V was cut back by 4 bases and J by 4 bases. CDR3 length equals 14 residues. Germline V gives CDR1 SGHDN, CDR2 FVKESK. The CDR3 coding sequence is TGTGCCAGCAGCCTAGACAGGGTGGTATACGAGCAGTACTTC. Its translation is CASSLDRVVYEQYF. The entire variable domain, with the rest obtained from reference TRBV14 and TRBJ2-7, is as follows: EAGVTQFPSHSVIEKGQTVTLRCDPISGHDNLYWYRRVMGKEIKFLLHFVKESKQDESGMPNNRFLAERTGGTYSTLKVQPAELEDSGVYFCASSLDRVVYEQYFGPGTRLTVT.

This rearrangement joins TRBV9 to TRBJ2-7; D could derive from TRBD1 or TRBD2 (5 bases each). Trimming pared 2 bases from V and 7 bases from J, leaving 13 bases between. The CDR3 is 13 residues long. Germline V CDR1 and CDR2: SGDLS, YYNGEE. CDR3 amino acids: CASSVSSWGEQYF. CDR3 nucleotide sequence: TGTGCCAGCAGCGTGTCCAGTTGGGGGGAGCAGTACTTC.

The rearrangement uses TRBV6-5 and TRBJ2-1; tentative D call: TRBD2 (5 bases). Trimming left V 6 bases short and J 5 bases short, with 8 bases between. The CDR3 is 12 residues long. Per the germline V gene, CDR1 is MNHEY and CDR2 is SVGAGI. In DNA form, the CDR3 reads TGTGCCAGCAGGGGGAGTAACAATGAGCAGTTCTTC. Translated: CASRGSNNEQFF.

The chain's CDR3 is CASGLGRRAGGNEQYF. The DNA of the CDR3 is TGTGCCAGCGGCCTCGGGAGGCGGGCAGGGGGCAACGAGCAGTACTTC. The chain joins TRBV28 to TRBJ2-7, with D possibly being TRBD1 (8 bases). V lost 8 bases and J lost 5, with 25 bases in between. The length of the CDR3 is 16 residues. Germline lookup yields CDR1 MDHEN and CDR2 SYDVKM.

The table lists this clone with a count of one. V gene TRBV7-6 combines with J gene TRBJ2-3, with TRBD1 matching 8 bases. The germline V gene has CDR1 SGHVS and CDR2 FNYEAQ. The V and J ends lost 5 bases and 1 base, in that order; junction bases with no gene match: 8. The CDR3 totals 16 residues. Here the CDR3 DNA reads TGTGCCAGCAGCCCCTCACAGGGGGGAGGCACAGATACGCAGTATTTT. Residues: CASSPSQGGGTDTQYF.

The chain uses TRBV9 and TRBJ1-3; D unresolved. V was trimmed by 0 bases and J by 3 bases, leaving 4 bases between them. The CDR3 extends over 13 amino acids. The germline V gene encodes CDR1 SGDLS and CDR2 YYNGEE. The CDR3 coding sequence is TGTGCCAGCAGCGTAGCCAGTGGAAACACCATATATTTT. Its translation: CASSVASGNTIYF.

The genes are TRBV29-1 and TRBJ2-5; no clear D. The CDR3 has 12 residues. Germline CDR1 is SQVTM and CDR2 is ANQGSEA. V lost 7 bases to trimming and J lost 0 bases, with 9 bases between them. CDR3 sequence reads: CSGGRHQETQYF. The DNA of the CDR3 is TGCAGCGGCGGACGCCACCAAGAGACCCAGTACTTC.

The gene calls are TRBV28 and TRBJ2-5, with a weak D call TRBD2 (6 bases). This CDR3 region has 17 residues. Per the germline V gene, CDR1 is MDHEN and CDR2 is SYDVKM. The ends were cut back, 6 bases at V and 4 bases at J, with 24 bases in the middle. The CDR3 is CASSPLKTAGLRETQYF. CDR3 DNA sequence: TGTGCCAGCAGCCCCTTAAAAACAGCGGGCCTAAGAGAGACCCAGTACTTC.

The chain couples TRBV9 to TRBJ2-7; D assignment may be TRBD1 or TRBD2 (5 bases each). The CDR3 spans 16 residues. Deletions cut 0 bases from V and 4 bases from J, with 17 bases between. Germline CDR1 reads SGDLS; CDR2 reads YYNGEE. CDR3 protein: CASSVGPNLGTYEQYF. As DNA, the CDR3 is TGTGCCAGCAGCGTAGGGCCCAATCTAGGGACGTACGAGCAGTACTTC.

The genes are TRBV5-1 and TRBJ2-7, with 7 bases identical to TRBD1. The V gene's germline CDR1 is SGHRS and CDR2 YFSETQ. The CDR3 extends over 14 amino acids. Trimming removed 4 bases from V and 0 bases from J; junction bases left unmatched: 4. The DNA of the CDR3 is TGCGCCAGCAGCCCGGGACAGAACTCCTACGAGCAGTACTTC. It codes for CASSPGQNSYEQYF.

The chain links TRBV27 to TRBJ2-1, with unresolved D. Germline values: CDR1 MNHEY, CDR2 SMNVEV (reference sequence). The CDR3 loop spans 18 amino acids. V was shortened by 2 bases and J by 5 bases, with 22 bases between the two germline ends. The CDR3 bases are TGTGCCAGCAGTTTACTGGGGTACACCGCCAAGAGAGACAATGAGCAGTTCTTC. It is translated as CASSLLGYTAKRDNEQFF.

The chain uses TRBV4-1 and TRBJ2-3; no firm D call. CDR3 length equals 14 residues. The V gene's germline CDR1 is MGHRA and CDR2 YSYEKL. Trimming removed 3 bases at V and 2 bases at J, with 9 bases between. This chain's CDR3 is CASSHATTTDTQYF. The CDR3 bases are TGCGCCAGCAGCCACGCCACTACCACAGATACGCAGTATTTT.